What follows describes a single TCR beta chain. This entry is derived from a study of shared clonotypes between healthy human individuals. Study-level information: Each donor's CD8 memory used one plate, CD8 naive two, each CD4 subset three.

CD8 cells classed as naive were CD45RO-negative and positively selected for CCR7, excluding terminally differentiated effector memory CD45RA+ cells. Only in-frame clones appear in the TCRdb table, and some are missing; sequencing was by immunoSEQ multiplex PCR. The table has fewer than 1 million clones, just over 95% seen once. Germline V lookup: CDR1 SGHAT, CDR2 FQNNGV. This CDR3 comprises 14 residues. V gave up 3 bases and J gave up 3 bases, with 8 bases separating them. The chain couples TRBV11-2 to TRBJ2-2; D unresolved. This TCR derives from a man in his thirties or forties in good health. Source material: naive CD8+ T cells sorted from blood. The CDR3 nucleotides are TGTGCCAGCAGCTTTAACACCGACACCGGGGAGCTGTTTTTT. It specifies CASSFNTDTGELFF.